The 30 T cell receptor beta chains given below trace back to one sample, sequenced in a study of graft-versus-host responses after intestinal transplantation. Clones were read by immunoSEQ multiplex PCR, and TCRdb kept only the in-frame ones, dropping some. Among around 95,000 clones listed, roughly nine tenths were seen once. The antigens of these receptors remain unknown. The sample in question was unstimulated CD4+ T cells sorted from spleen or lymph node cells, obtained before transplant. The receptors were gathered from a human donor who was the organ donor for an intestinal transplant.

The rearrangement joins TRBV30 to TRBJ1-3, with D unclear. CDR3 length equals 10 residues. Looked up from germline, CDR1 is GTSNPN and CDR2 is SVGIG (reference sequence). The germline V and J ends were trimmed by 1 base and 7 bases, with 2 bases remaining between them. The CDR3 reads CAWSGNTIYF. The CDR3 DNA sequence: TGTGCCTGGAGTGGGAACACCATATATTTT.

This clone was picked up a small number of times. The chain couples TRBV19 to TRBJ1-5; 8 nucleotides match TRBD1. The CDR3 runs 15 residues. Germline trimming cut 2 bases from V and 5 bases from J; bases unmatched to any gene: 5. Germline-derived CDR1 and CDR2 are LNHDA and SQIVND (reference sequence). Here the CDR3 DNA reads TGTGCCAGTAGTATATGGCAGGGGGCAGATCAGCCCCAGCATTTT. This sequence encodes CASSIWQGADQPQHF. Based on the CDR3 plus reference TRBV19 and TRBJ1-5, the full variable domain is DGGITQSPKYLFRKEGQNVTLSCEQNLNHDAMYWYRQDPGQGLRLIYYSQIVNDFQKGDIAEGYSVSREKKESFPLTVTSAQKNPTAFYLCASSIWQGADQPQHFGDGTRLSIL.

The rearrangement joins TRBV6-1 to TRBJ2-1; no clear D. The CDR3 totals 14 residues. Germline V gives CDR1 MNHNS, CDR2 SASEGT. The V gene lost 6 bases and the J gene lost 0 bases, with 9 bases spanning the gap. CDR3 loop: CASRTLSSYNEQFF. The CDR3 nucleotides read TGTGCCAGCAGGACTCTTAGCTCCTACAATGAGCAGTTCTTC.

This sequence joins TRBV4-2 and TRBJ1-1; a weak D match, TRBD1 (5 bases). The germline gives CDR1 LGHNA, CDR2 YNFKEQ. V lost 0 bases to trimming and J lost 2 bases, with 10 bases between them. This CDR3 spans 15 amino acids. This CDR3 reads CASSQEGGVNTEAFF. The CDR3 DNA sequence: TGTGCCAGCAGCCAAGAGGGAGGGGTTAACACTGAAGCTTTCTTT.

The chain combines TRBV5-4 with TRBJ2-1; D gene uncertain. V was clipped by 0 bases and J by 0 bases, with 7 bases between them. Germline assignment: CDR1 SGHNT and CDR2 YYREEE (reference sequence). This CDR3 contains 15 residues. The CDR3 sequence is CASSLDRSSYNEQFF. CDR3 DNA sequence: TGTGCCAGCAGCTTGGACAGATCCTCCTACAATGAGCAGTTCTTC.

V gene TRBV5-1 combines with J gene TRBJ2-7; the match to TRBD2 covers 9 bases. Germline assignment: CDR1 SGHRS and CDR2 YFSETQ. This CDR3 spans 15 amino acids. V lost 4 bases to trimming and J lost 2 bases; unmatched junction nucleotides: 7. DNA of the CDR3: TGCGCCAGCAGCCCTCTCGCGGGGGGGCCCTACGAGCAGTACTTC. Its translation is CASSPLAGGPYEQYF.

The V and J genes are TRBV15 and TRBJ1-4, with D perhaps matching TRBD1 (5 bases). V was cut by 1 base and J by 7 bases, with 7 bases left in between. Germline V gene sequence: CDR1 LNHNV, CDR2 YYDKDF (reference sequence). This CDR3 has 13 residues. CDR3 in amino acids: CATSRVGVEKLFF. The DNA for the CDR3 is TGTGCCACCAGCAGAGTAGGGGTTGAAAAACTGTTTTTT.

V gene TRBV28 combines with J gene TRBJ2-1; D gene uncertain. The V and J ends lost 5 bases and 4 bases respectively, with 6 bases between them. The CDR3 spans 12 residues. Germline V gene sequence: CDR1 MDHEN, CDR2 SYDVKM. The CDR3 coding sequence is TGTGCCAGCAGTCGGCCTTACAATGAGCAGTTCTTC. The encoded protein is CASSRPYNEQFF. Filled out from reference TRBV28 and TRBJ2-1, the complete variable domain reads DVKVTQSSRYLVKRTGEKVFLECVQDMDHENMFWYRQDPGLGLRLIYFSYDVKMKEKGDIPEGYSVSREKKERFSLILESASTNQTSMYLCASSRPYNEQFFGPGTRLTVL.

The CDR3 DNA follows: TGTGCCAGCAGTGAAATCGCGGGGGGGCCAGATACGCAGTATTTT. The encoded protein is CASSEIAGGPDTQYF. The rearrangement uses TRBV6-1 and TRBJ2-3, with 9 nucleotides matching TRBD2. V shed 2 bases, J shed 4 bases, and the junction held 4 bases outside the gene matches. CDR1 MNHNS and CDR2 SASEGT come from the germline V gene. CDR3 length: 15 residues.

The rearrangement joins TRBV10-3 to TRBJ1-2; D remains unclear. CDR3 length equals 16 residues. Trimming took 0 bases from V and 4 from J, leaving 15 bases between them. Germline assignment: CDR1 ENHRY and CDR2 SYGVKD. The CDR3 loop reads CAISESGAGDGYGYTF. The DNA of the CDR3 is TGTGCCATCAGTGAGTCGGGCGCGGGTGACGGCTATGGCTACACCTTC.

This chain connects TRBV5-8 to TRBJ2-3, with TRBD2 as a possible D gene (5 bases). Per germline, CDR1 SGHTS and CDR2 YDEGEE. V was trimmed by 3 bases and J by 2 bases, leaving 10 bases between them. The CDR3 has 14 residues. The CDR3, as DNA: TGTGCCAGCAGCTGGCGGGTTTCCACAGATACGCAGTATTTT. Translated, it gives CASSWRVSTDTQYF.

The gene calls are TRBV20-1 and TRBJ1-2; D not resolved. V lost 6 bases, J lost 4 bases, and 9 bases lay in between. Germline loops: CDR1 DFQATT, CDR2 SNEGSKA (reference sequence). This CDR3 is 11 amino acids long. The CDR3 here is CSAALFYGYTF. The CDR3 bases are TGCAGTGCAGCACTCTTCTATGGCTACACCTTC.

This chain links TRBV5-1 with TRBJ2-7, with D unclear. The CDR3 is 15 amino acids. Germline-derived CDR1 and CDR2 are SGHRS and YFSETQ. The V end was cut by 3 bases, the J end by 5 bases, with 18 bases between. CDR3 nucleotide sequence: TGCGCCAGCAGCTCTGTACGGACCCAATGGGACGAGCAGTACTTC. Translated: CASSSVRTQWDEQYF.

The chain recombines TRBV4-2 with TRBJ2-2, with 10 positions matching TRBD2. V was clipped by 4 bases and J by 7 bases; unmatched bases: 12. This CDR3 comprises 17 residues. Germline CDR1 and CDR2: LGHNA and YNFKEQ. CDR3 DNA: TGTGCCAGCAGCCCCCTCGGAGCGGGGGGGCGGAACGGGGAGCTGTTTTTT. Protein product: CASSPLGAGGRNGELFF.

The chain has TRBV6-5 and TRBJ2-7; possible D gene TRBD1, 5 bases. The CDR3 has 11 amino acids. Germline V lookup: CDR1 MNHEY, CDR2 SVGAGI. V was clipped by 7 bases and J by 5 bases, with 9 bases between them. This CDR3 reads CASTQGHEQYF. CDR3 nucleotides: TGTGCCAGCACCCAGGGCCACGAGCAGTACTTC.

The chain couples TRBV11-1 to TRBJ1-1; D is ambiguous. V was shortened by 6 bases and J by 2 bases, with 7 bases between the two germline ends. This CDR3 region has 12 residues. Per germline, CDR1 SGHAT and CDR2 FQDESV (reference sequence). The CDR3 DNA follows: TGTGCCAGCAGAAGGGTTAACACTGAAGCTTTCTTT. Translating it yields CASRRVNTEAFF.

The chain recombines TRBV18 with TRBJ1-3, with 9 bases that match TRBD1. Germline V gene sequence: CDR1 KGHSH, CDR2 LQKENI. The CDR3 extends over 16 amino acids. V lost 3 bases to trimming and J lost 2 bases; unmatched junction nucleotides: 5. The CDR3 loop is CASSPDRDRAGNTIYF. The CDR3 DNA is TGTGCCAGCTCACCTGACCGGGACAGGGCTGGAAACACCATATATTTT.

The gene calls are TRBV18 and TRBJ2-5; no reliable D call. Germline V lookup: CDR1 KGHSH, CDR2 LQKENI. The CDR3 has 12 residues. Trimming cost V 6 bases and J 2 bases, with 7 bases left between them. The CDR3 nucleotides read TGTGCCAGCTCGGGCCAGCAAGAGACCCAGTACTTC. It specifies CASSGQQETQYF.

This rearrangement joins TRBV6-5 to TRBJ1-5; D is unclear. The CDR3 runs to 13 residues. V lost 0 bases to trimming and J lost 5 bases, with 5 bases between them. Looked up from germline, CDR1 is MNHEY and CDR2 is SVGAGI. The DNA for the CDR3 is TGTGCCAGCAGTTACTCCTTAGATCAGCCCCAGCATTTT. Translated: CASSYSLDQPQHF.

This chain joins TRBV6-6 and TRBJ1-1; D is undetermined. The germline V and J ends were trimmed by 7 bases and 3 bases, with 12 bases remaining between them. The CDR3 has 13 amino acids. In germline, CDR1 is MNHNY, CDR2 SVGAGI (reference sequence). CDR3 DNA: TGTGCCAGCACCTACAGCCCACACACTGAAGCTTTCTTT. It codes for CASTYSPHTEAFF.

The rearrangement uses TRBV5-1 and TRBJ1-2; TRBD1 aligns across 11 bases. Germline trimming cut 0 bases from V and 7 bases from J; bases unmatched to any gene: 8. The CDR3 sequence is 16 residues long. Germline-derived CDR1 and CDR2 are SGHRS and YFSETQ. The CDR3: CASSLAAGQGARGYTF. For the CDR3, the DNA is TGCGCCAGCAGCTTGGCCGCTGGACAGGGGGCTCGTGGCTACACCTTC.

This chain links TRBV6-5 with TRBJ2-3; perhaps TRBD2 as D (6 bases). V was pared by 2 bases and J by 1 base, with 10 bases between. CDR1 and CDR2 from the germline V gene are MNHEY and SVGAGI. The CDR3 is made up of 15 amino acids. The DNA for the CDR3 is TGTGCCAGCAGTTACGCTAGCGCGGGCACAGATACGCAGTATTTT. It translates to CASSYASAGTDTQYF.

V is TRBV28 and J is TRBJ1-2; 10 bases line up with TRBD1. With V trimmed by 6 bases and J by 0 bases, 7 bases remained unmatched. Per germline, CDR1 MDHEN and CDR2 SYDVKM. This CDR3 is 16 amino acids long. In nucleotides, the CDR3 is TGTGCCAGCAGGGAGACAGGGGGCGGGTCTAACTATGGCTACACCTTC. It specifies CASRETGGGSNYGYTF.

This sequence joins TRBV28 and TRBJ1-2; TRBD1 might be the D (5 bases). V gave up 8 bases and J gave up 3 bases, with 13 bases separating them. This CDR3 has 13 amino acids. Germline CDR1 is MDHEN and CDR2 is SYDVKM. The CDR3 region has the DNA TGTGCCAGCTCGGGGGACGACCACTATGGCTACACCTTC. It specifies CASSGDDHYGYTF.

Notes on this clone: One end of the junction varies from germline; a read error may be responsible. This chain joins TRBV5-1 and TRBJ1-1; D remains unclear. The CDR3 is 11 residues long. The germline CDR1 and CDR2 sequences are SGHRS and YFSETQ. The CDR3 region is CASQPAHPPPF. In DNA, the CDR3 is TGCGCCAGCCAGCCAGCCCACCCTCCTCCCTTT.

This sequence joins TRBV7-2 and TRBJ2-7; TRBD1 matches 7 bases. The CDR3 consists of 14 residues. Losses at the gene ends were 4 bases for V and 0 bases for J; bases not matched to a gene: 3. The germline gives CDR1 SGHTA, CDR2 FQGNSA. In nucleotides, the CDR3 is TGTGCCAGCAGCTCGAGGACAGGCTCCTACGAGCAGTACTTC. Its translation is CASSSRTGSYEQYF.

The rearrangement joins TRBV6-5 to TRBJ1-2, with D possibly being TRBD1 (5 bases). V lost 2 bases and J 7 bases, leaving 14 bases between the germline ends. Looked up from germline, CDR1 is MNHEY and CDR2 is SVGAGI. The CDR3 runs 14 residues. CDR3: CASSYGQDRSGYTF. As DNA, the CDR3 is TGTGCCAGCAGTTACGGTCAAGACAGATCTGGCTACACCTTC.

The chain couples TRBV7-9 to TRBJ2-3; 14 bases are shared with TRBD2. Per germline, CDR1 SEHNR and CDR2 FQNEAQ (reference sequence). CDR3 length: 17 amino acids. V shed 5 bases, J shed 6 bases, and the junction held 10 bases outside the gene matches. Here the CDR3 DNA reads TGTGCCAGCAGCAGGACTAGCGGGGGGATCACAGCGGATACGCAGTATTTT. This codes for CASSRTSGGITADTQYF.

The chain's CDR3 is CATTSRSQGSSYNSPLHF. CDR3 nucleotide sequence: TGTGCCACCACTTCCCGTAGTCAAGGGAGCTCCTATAATTCACCCCTCCACTTT. The chain is built from TRBV15 and TRBJ1-6; D is undetermined. The CDR3 consists of 18 residues. Trimming took off 7 bases at V and 0 bases at J, with 19 bases between the two ends. Germline lookup yields CDR1 LNHNV and CDR2 YYDKDF (reference sequence).

The gene calls are TRBV29-1 and TRBJ2-7, with 11 bases that match TRBD1. V was pared by 4 bases and J by 5 bases, with 4 bases of the junction left unmatched. Germline V CDR1 and CDR2: SQVTM, ANQGSEA. The length of the CDR3 is 13 residues. CDR3 coding DNA: TGCAGCGTTGCTGGACAGGGGGCCCACGAGCAGTACTTC. This encodes CSVAGQGAHEQYF.